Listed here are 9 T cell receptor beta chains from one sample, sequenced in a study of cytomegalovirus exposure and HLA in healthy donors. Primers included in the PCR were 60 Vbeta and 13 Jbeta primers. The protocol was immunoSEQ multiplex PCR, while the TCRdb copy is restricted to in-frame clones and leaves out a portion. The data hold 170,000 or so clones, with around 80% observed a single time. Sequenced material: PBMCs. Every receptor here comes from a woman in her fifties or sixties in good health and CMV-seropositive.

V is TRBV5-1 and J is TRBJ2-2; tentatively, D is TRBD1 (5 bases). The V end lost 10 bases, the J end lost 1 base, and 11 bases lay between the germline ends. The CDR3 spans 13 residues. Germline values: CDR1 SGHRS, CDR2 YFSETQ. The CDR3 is CACSTGNTGELFF. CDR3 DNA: TGCGCCTGCTCTACAGGGAACACCGGGGAGCTGTTTTTT.

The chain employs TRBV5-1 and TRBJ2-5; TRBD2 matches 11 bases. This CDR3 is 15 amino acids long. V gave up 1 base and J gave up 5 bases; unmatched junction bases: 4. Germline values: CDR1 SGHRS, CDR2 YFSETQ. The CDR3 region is CASSLSSGGLETQYF. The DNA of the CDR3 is TGCGCCAGCAGCTTGTCTAGCGGGGGGTTGGAGACCCAGTACTTC.

Written as DNA, the CDR3 is TGTGCCTGCTCTCCCGGACACCGGAGCACTGAAGCTTTCTTT. Its protein is CACSPGHRSTEAFF. The chain links TRBV13 to TRBJ1-1; TRBD1 might be the D (5 bases). V was shortened by 11 bases and J by 4 bases, with 20 bases between the two germline ends. The CDR3 runs to 14 residues. In germline, CDR1 is PRHDT, CDR2 FYEKMQ (reference sequence). Combining the CDR3 with reference TRBV13 and TRBJ1-1 gives the whole variable domain AAGVIQSPRHLIKEKRETATLKCYPIPRHDTVYWYQQGPGQDPQFLISFYEKMQSDKGSIPDRFSAQQFSDYHSELNMSSLELGDSALYFCACSPGHRSTEAFFGQGTRLTVV.

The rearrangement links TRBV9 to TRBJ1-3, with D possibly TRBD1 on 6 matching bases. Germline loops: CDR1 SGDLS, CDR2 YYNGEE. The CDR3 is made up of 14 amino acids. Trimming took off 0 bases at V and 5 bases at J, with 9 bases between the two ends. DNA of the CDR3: TGTGCCAGCAGCGTAGGGACAGAGCGAAACACCATATATTTT. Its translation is CASSVGTERNTIYF.

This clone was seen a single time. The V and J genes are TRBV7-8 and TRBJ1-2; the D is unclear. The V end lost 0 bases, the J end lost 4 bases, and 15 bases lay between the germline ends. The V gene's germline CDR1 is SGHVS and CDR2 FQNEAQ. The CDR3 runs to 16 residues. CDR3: CASSLASSRAVYGYTF. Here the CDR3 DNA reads TGTGCCAGCAGCTTAGCGTCGAGCCGTGCGGTCTATGGCTACACCTTC.

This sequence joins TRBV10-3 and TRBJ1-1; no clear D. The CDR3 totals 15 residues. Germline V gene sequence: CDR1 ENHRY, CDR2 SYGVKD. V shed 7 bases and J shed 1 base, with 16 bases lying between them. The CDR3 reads CAIKARPGENTEAFF. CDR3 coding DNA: TGTGCCATCAAAGCGCGTCCGGGTGAGAACACTGAAGCTTTCTTT.

CDR3 loop: CASSLWPGYLTGELFF. CDR3 DNA: TGTGCCAGCAGCTTATGGCCAGGGTATCTCACCGGGGAGCTGTTTTTT. This chain connects TRBV7-2 to TRBJ2-2; maybe TRBD1 (5 bases). Between the trimmed V and J ends, which lost 2 bases and 4 bases, there was a span of 14 bases. This CDR3 has 16 residues. The germline CDR1 and CDR2 sequences are SGHTA and FQGNSA.

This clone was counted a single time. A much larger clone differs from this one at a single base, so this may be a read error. CDR3: CASSFGGNTEAFF. CDR3 bases: TGTGCCAGCAGCTTCGGAGGGAACACTGAAGCTTTCTTT. The chain carries TRBV11-3 and TRBJ1-1; no clear D. The CDR3 contains 13 residues. Trimming shortened V by 3 bases and J by 1 base, and 6 bases separated the two germline ends. Germline V gene lookup returns CDR1 SGHNT and CDR2 YENEEA.

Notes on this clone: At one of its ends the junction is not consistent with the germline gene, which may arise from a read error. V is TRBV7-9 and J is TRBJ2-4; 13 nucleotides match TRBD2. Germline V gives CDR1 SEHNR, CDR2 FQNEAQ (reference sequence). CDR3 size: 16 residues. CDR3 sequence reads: CASSPTSGRVKNSQYF. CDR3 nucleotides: TGTGCCAGCAGCCCAACTAGCGGGAGGGTCAAAAACAGTCAGTACTTC.